The TCR beta chain described here comes from a study of shared clonotypes between healthy human individuals. Study-wide results and caveats: Researchers sampled only blood; tissue repertoires likely differ. The study generally estimated greater richness for naive than memory subsets.

In the case of this clone: What it binds is not known.

The CDR3 length is 15 residues. V lost 3 bases and J 0 bases, leaving 11 bases between the germline ends. CDR1 and CDR2 from the germline V gene are ENHRY and SYGVKD. Investigators spread the genomic DNA of each subset evenly over several immunoSEQ plates. The repertoire was sequenced with immunoSEQ multiplex PCR; TCRdb's copy has only in-frame clones and lacks some. Among 2 million to 3 million clones, around nine tenths were seen once, and the ten largest hold about 0.13%. This chain connects TRBV10-3 to TRBJ1-2; TRBD1 is a possible D gene (6 bases). Sequencing input: naive CD4+ T cells sorted from blood. Described subset: CD45RA+ positively selected. This TCR was sampled from a young man in good health. CDR3 DNA: TGTGCCATCAGTGATCGGACAGAAGCTAACTATGGCTACACCTTC. It encodes CAISDRTEANYGYTF.